This TCR beta chain emerged from a study of blood T cell repertoires in COVID-19. The wider study: Sites across the United States, Italy and Spain contributed samples from acute and convalescent COVID-19. Nucleic acid was either cDNA or gDNA, and it came from T cells, B-cell-depleted T cells, or PBMCs.

With respect to this clone: The identical CDR3 is also encoded by other nucleotide sequences in the sample.

Assay: immunoSEQ multiplex PCR; the TCRdb copy retains only in-frame clones and omits some. The table shows some 210,000 clones, with around 84% occurring only once. The sequencing sample was made of peripheral blood. The TCR originated in a human donor in a cohort sampled during active COVID-19.

The CDR3 region has the DNA TGTGCCAGCCGACAGGGGTATGGCTACACCTTC. Its translation is CASRQGYGYTF. The chain has TRBV19 and TRBJ1-2; 8 bases align to TRBD1. In germline, CDR1 is LNHDA, CDR2 SQIVND (reference sequence). This CDR3 has 11 amino acids. The J segment lost 5 bases and the V segment lost 9 bases, leaving 2 bases of the junction unmatched.